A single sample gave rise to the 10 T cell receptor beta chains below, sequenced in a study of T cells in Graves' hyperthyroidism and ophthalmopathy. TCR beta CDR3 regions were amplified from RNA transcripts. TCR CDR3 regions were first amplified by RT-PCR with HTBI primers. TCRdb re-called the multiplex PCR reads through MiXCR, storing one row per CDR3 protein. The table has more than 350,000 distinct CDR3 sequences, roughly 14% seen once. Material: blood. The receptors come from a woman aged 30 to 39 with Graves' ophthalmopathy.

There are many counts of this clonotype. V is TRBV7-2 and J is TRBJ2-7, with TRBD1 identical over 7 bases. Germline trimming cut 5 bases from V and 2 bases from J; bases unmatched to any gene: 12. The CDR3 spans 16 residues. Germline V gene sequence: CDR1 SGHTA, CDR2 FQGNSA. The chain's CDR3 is CASSMRQGERTYEQYF. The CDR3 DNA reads TGTGCCAGCAGCATGAGACAGGGTGAGAGAACCTACGAGCAGTACTTC.

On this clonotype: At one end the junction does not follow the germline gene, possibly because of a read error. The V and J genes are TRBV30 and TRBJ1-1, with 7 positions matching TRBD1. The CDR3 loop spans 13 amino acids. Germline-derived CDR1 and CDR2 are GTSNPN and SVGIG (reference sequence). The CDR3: CAWIGGPNAEAFF. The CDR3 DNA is TGTGCCTGGATAGGGGGCCCGAACGCTGAAGCTTTCTTT.

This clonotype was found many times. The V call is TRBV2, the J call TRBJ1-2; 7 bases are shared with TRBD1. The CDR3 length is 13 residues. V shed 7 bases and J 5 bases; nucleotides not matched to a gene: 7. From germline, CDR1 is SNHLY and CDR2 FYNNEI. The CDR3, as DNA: TGTGCCAGCAACCAGGGGGGAGGATATGGCTACACCTTC. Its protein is CASNQGGGYGYTF.

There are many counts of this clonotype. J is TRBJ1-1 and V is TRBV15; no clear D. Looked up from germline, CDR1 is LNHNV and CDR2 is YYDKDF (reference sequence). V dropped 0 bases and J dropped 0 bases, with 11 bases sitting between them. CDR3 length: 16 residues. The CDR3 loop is CATSRDMEPMNTEAFF. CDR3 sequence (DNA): TGTGCCACCAGCAGAGATATGGAACCTATGAACACTGAAGCTTTCTTT.

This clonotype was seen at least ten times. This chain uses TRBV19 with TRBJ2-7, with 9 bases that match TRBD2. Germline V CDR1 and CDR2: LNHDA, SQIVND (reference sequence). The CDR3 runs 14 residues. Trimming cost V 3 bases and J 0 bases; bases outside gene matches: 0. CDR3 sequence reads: CASSMGLASYEQYF. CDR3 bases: TGTGCCAGTAGTATGGGACTAGCCTCCTACGAGCAGTACTTC. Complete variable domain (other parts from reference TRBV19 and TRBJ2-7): DGGITQSPKYLFRKEGQNVTLSCEQNLNHDAMYWYRQDPGQGLRLIYYSQIVNDFQKGDIAEGYSVSREKKESFPLTVTSAQKNPTAFYLCASSMGLASYEQYFGPGTRLTVT.

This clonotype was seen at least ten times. DNA of the CDR3: TGTGCCAGCAGCCCTTCGGGCGCAGGACAGACCCAGTACTTC. Its translation is CASSPSGAGQTQYF. The rearrangement links TRBV6-1 to TRBJ2-5; D not certain. Germline assignment: CDR1 MNHNS and CDR2 SASEGT. The CDR3 is 14 amino acids. The V gene lost 6 bases and the J gene lost 6 bases, with 17 bases spanning the gap.

The CDR3: CASSSDTSNEKLFF. The DNA of the CDR3 is TGTGCCAGCAGCTCAGACACGTCTAATGAAAAACTGTTTTTT. This chain links TRBV5-6 with TRBJ1-4, with D uncertain. The CDR3 extends over 14 amino acids. Per germline, CDR1 SGHDT and CDR2 YYEEEE. V was cut by 3 bases and J by 3 bases, with 9 bases left in between.

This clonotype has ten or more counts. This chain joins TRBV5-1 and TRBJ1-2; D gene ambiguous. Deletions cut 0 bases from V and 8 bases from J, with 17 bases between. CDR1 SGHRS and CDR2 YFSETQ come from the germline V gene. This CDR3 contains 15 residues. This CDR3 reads CASSLVATGDWGYTF. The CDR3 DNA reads TGCGCCAGCAGCTTGGTCGCAACGGGAGATTGGGGCTACACCTTC.

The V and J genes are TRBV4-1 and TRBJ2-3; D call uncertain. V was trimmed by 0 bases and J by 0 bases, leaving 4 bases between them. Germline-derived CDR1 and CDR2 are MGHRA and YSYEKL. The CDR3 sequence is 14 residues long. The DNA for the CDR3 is TGCGCCAGCAGCCAAGACAGAAGCACAGATACGCAGTATTTT. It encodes CASSQDRSTDTQYF.

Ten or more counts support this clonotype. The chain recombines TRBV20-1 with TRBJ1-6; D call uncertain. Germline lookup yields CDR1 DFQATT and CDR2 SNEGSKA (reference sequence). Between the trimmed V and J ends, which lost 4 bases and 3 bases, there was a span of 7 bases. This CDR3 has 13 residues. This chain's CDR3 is CSAKNSYNSPLHF. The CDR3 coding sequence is TGCAGTGCTAAGAACAGCTATAATTCACCCCTCCACTTT.